Listed below are T cell receptor beta chains from one sample, sequenced in a study of blood T cells in healthy people across ages. TCRdb re-analysed the 5' RACE reads in MiXCR, keeping a single row per CDR3 protein. The profile shows about 1,800,000 distinct CDR3 sequences, 28% of them singletons. The material sequenced was blood. The receptors originated from a woman between 25 and 40 years old in good health. The CDR3 runs from the conserved cysteine through the conserved F or W. Fields, in order: J gene, V gene, clone size, D gene, CDR3 DNA, CDR3 protein. The D gene is left open where the match is weak. Size is stated for part of the rows, as once, few or many counts, or as a class when the clone is expanded.

TRBJ2-1 TRBV29-1 NA TRBD2 TGCAGCGTTGAAAGTAGGCGGGGGGACGTGGAGTTGAATGAGCAGTTCTTC CSVESRRGDVELNEQFF
TRBJ2-2 TRBV20-1 few NA TGCAGTGCTAGAGATGGGGCAGGGAACACCGGGGAGCTGTTTTTT CSARDGAGNTGELFF
TRBJ1-6 TRBV3-1 NA NA TGTGCCAGCAGCCAAGGGGGCATCTATAATTCACCCCTCCACTTT CASSQGGIYNSPLHF
TRBJ1-5 TRBV29-1 NA TRBD1 TGCAGCGTAAAACAGGGGAATCAGCCCCAGCATTTT CSVKQGNQPQHF
TRBJ1-5 TRBV4-1 few NA TGCGCCAGCAGCCAAGAGGGTATTTGGGATAGCAATCAGCCCCAGCATTTT CASSQEGIWDSNQPQHF
TRBJ1-2 TRBV11-2 many NA TGTGCCAGCAGCTTGCCAGGGCTAAGGGGCTACACCTTC CASSLPGLRGYTF
TRBJ2-3 TRBV12-3/TRBV12-4 NA TRBD1 TGTGCCGGCAGTCCGGGACAGGGCACAGATACGCAGTATTTT CAGSPGQGTDTQYF
TRBJ1-5 TRBV4-1 few NA TGCGCCAGCAGCCAAGCCCCGGCAGGGAAGTCTGGTCAGCCCCAGCATTTT CASSQAPAGKSGQPQHF
TRBJ1-1 TRBV29-1 few NA TGCAGCGTTACGGGAAGCACTGAAGCTTTCTTT CSVTGSTEAFF
TRBJ2-7 TRBV20-1 NA NA TGCAGTGCTCAGAACACCCAAGTGGGGGAGCAGTACTTC CSAQNTQVGEQYF
TRBJ2-1 TRBV19 NA TRBD1 TGTGCCGCCGGGACAGGGAACGATGAGCAGTTCTTC CAAGTGNDEQFF
TRBJ1-2 TRBV19 few TRBD1 TGTGCCAGTAGTGCCGCGACAGGGTCGGAGGATGGCTACACCTTC CASSAATGSEDGYTF
TRBJ2-7 TRBV5-1 many TRBD2 TGCGCCAGCAGCCCAAAGGAAGCGGGATCCTACGAGCAGTACTTC CASSPKEAGSYEQYF
TRBJ1-4 TRBV7-2 NA NA TGTGCCAGCAGCGGACAGCGTAATGAAAAACTGTTTTTT CASSGQRNEKLFF
TRBJ2-7 TRBV6-2/TRBV6-3 NA NA TGTGCCAGCAGTTTCCAAAACGCGGGCTACGAGCAGTACTTC CASSFQNAGYEQYF
TRBJ1-2 TRBV10-3 many NA TGTGCCATCAGTCCAGGGTACTATGGCTACACCTTC CAISPGYYGYTF
TRBJ2-1 TRBV20-1 few NA TGCAGTGCTAGCAGGGCCTACAGGGAGAATGAGCAGTTCTTC CSASRAYRENEQFF
TRBJ2-7 TRBV28 NA NA TGTGCCAGCACCCCCAGGGGAGGGGAGGGGGTAGCCTACGAGCAGTACTTC CASTPRGGEGVAYEQYF
TRBJ1-4 TRBV15 few NA TGTGCCACCAGCAGAGATTCTAGGGGAGGCCCTAAGGAAAAACTGTTTTTT CATSRDSRGGPKEKLFF
TRBJ2-7 TRBV20-1 many NA TGCAGTGCTAGTAGCCCGGGGACGGCACGATCCTACGAGCAGTACTTC CSASSPGTARSYEQYF
TRBJ1-1 TRBV28 few NA TGTGGCATCGCCCCGATCACTGAAGCTTTCTTT CGIAPITEAFF
TRBJ1-3 TRBV4-1 NA NA TGCGCCAGCAGCCGAGGGATCAGAAACACCATATATTTT CASSRGIRNTIYF
TRBJ1-2 TRBV2 NA NA TGTGCCAGCAGTGAATATGGAATAGATGGCTACACCTTC CASSEYGIDGYTF
TRBJ1-2 TRBV5-1 few TRBD1 TGCGCCAGCAGCATGGACAGGGGGGTTTCGTATGGCTACACCTTC CASSMDRGVSYGYTF
TRBJ2-6 TRBV27 NA NA TGTGCCAGCAGATTTGGGGGGACGGGGGCCAACGTCCTGACTTTC CASRFGGTGANVLTF
TRBJ2-1 TRBV7-9 few NA TGTGCCAGCAGCTCTCGGGACCCCATTGTATACAATGAGCAGTTCTTC CASSSRDPIVYNEQFF
TRBJ2-1 TRBV7-9 NA NA TGTGCCAGCAGCTCGGCCGATTGGAAGCAGTTCTTC CASSSADWKQFF
TRBJ1-6 TRBV27 NA NA TGTGCCAGCAGTTACGGCAAAAATTCACCCCTCCACTTT CASSYGKNSPLHF
TRBJ2-1 TRBV7-2 NA TRBD2 TGTGCCAGCAGCTTATTCGGACTAGCGGCGGCGGGCTCCTACAATGAGCAGTTCTTC CASSLFGLAAAGSYNEQFF
TRBJ1-1 TRBV7-9 NA NA TGTGCCAGCAGCGTAAGACAGAACCTGAACACTGAAGCTTTCTTT CASSVRQNLNTEAFF
TRBJ2-7 TRBV20-1 many NA TGCAGTGCTAGGGGCCTGGGGGACGAGCAGTACTTC CSARGLGDEQYF
TRBJ1-2 TRBV20-1 NA NA TGCAGTGCTTTAGTAGGGACCTATGGCTACACCTTC CSALVGTYGYTF
TRBJ2-7 TRBV30 NA TRBD2 TGTGCCTTTACTAGCGGAGGGTCCTACGAGCGGTACTTC CAFTSGGSYERYF
TRBJ2-7 TRBV5-1 many NA TGCGCCAGCAGCCTCGCCGGGACGGTACGCGAGCAGTACTTC CASSLAGTVREQYF
TRBJ1-1 TRBV5-1 once NA TGCACCAGCAGTCCCGTCGGCACTGAAGCTTTCTTT CTSSPVGTEAFF
TRBJ2-5 TRBV11-2 few NA TGTGCCAGCAGCTTTAGCTTAGGTGGAGAGACCCAGTACTTC CASSFSLGGETQYF
TRBJ2-1 TRBV6-2/TRBV6-3 few TRBD2 TGTGCCAGCAGTCCCCCAGCGGGAGGCTACAATGAGCAGTTCTTC CASSPPAGGYNEQFF
TRBJ2-3 TRBV20-1 many TRBD2 TGCAGTGCTGGACTAGGTGATACGCAGTATTTT CSAGLGDTQYF
TRBJ2-7 TRBV6-5 many TRBD1 TGTGCCAGCGGCAGACAGGGTTACGACGAGCAGTACTTC CASGRQGYDEQYF
TRBJ1-2 TRBV14 NA TRBD1 TGTGCCAGCAGCCGGCTGGACAGGGGATGGGGCTACACCTTC CASSRLDRGWGYTF
TRBJ2-4 TRBV2 few TRBD1 TGTGCCAGCAGTCACCGACAGGGGCAAAACATTCAGTACTTC CASSHRQGQNIQYF
TRBJ1-5 TRBV20-1 NA NA TGCAGTGCCAACCAAGGGGTAGGCCAGCCCCAGCATTTT CSANQGVGQPQHF
TRBJ1-1 TRBV10-2 NA NA TGCGCCAGCAGTACAAACTCCCGGGGCGCTGAAGCTTTCTTT CASSTNSRGAEAFF
TRBJ1-5 TRBV3-1 NA NA TGTGCCAGCAGCCAAACCCCGGGACGGGAAAATCCACAGCATTTT CASSQTPGRENPQHF
TRBJ1-2 TRBV15 few NA TGTGCCACCAGCGGTGGGGCCTATGGCTACACCTTC CATSGGAYGYTF
TRBJ1-2 TRBV19 NA NA TGTGCCAGTAGTACCGTCGGGCCCCCAGGCGACTATGGCTACACCTTC CASSTVGPPGDYGYTF
TRBJ1-4 TRBV5-5 NA NA TGTGCCAGCAGCTTTTCCCCTTTAGACAGGCTCGCAACTAATGAAAAACTGTTTTTT CASSFSPLDRLATNEKLFF
TRBJ2-3 TRBV15 few NA TGTGCCACCAGCACCAACCCTCGCAGCCTGGTTACAGATACGCAGTATTTT CATSTNPRSLVTDTQYF
TRBJ2-7 TRBV15 many TRBD1 TGTGCCACCAGCTCCTCCCCGGGACAGCTCTACGAGCAGTACTTC CATSSSPGQLYEQYF
TRBJ1-6 TRBV9 few NA TGTGCCAGCAGCCCCCCGTCGCGCCTCCATAATTCACCCCTCCACTTT CASSPPSRLHNSPLHF
TRBJ2-1 TRBV12-3/TRBV12-4 few TRBD1 TGTGCCAGCAGGTCGACAGGGATAGTGGGCTACAATGAGCAGTTCTTC CASRSTGIVGYNEQFF